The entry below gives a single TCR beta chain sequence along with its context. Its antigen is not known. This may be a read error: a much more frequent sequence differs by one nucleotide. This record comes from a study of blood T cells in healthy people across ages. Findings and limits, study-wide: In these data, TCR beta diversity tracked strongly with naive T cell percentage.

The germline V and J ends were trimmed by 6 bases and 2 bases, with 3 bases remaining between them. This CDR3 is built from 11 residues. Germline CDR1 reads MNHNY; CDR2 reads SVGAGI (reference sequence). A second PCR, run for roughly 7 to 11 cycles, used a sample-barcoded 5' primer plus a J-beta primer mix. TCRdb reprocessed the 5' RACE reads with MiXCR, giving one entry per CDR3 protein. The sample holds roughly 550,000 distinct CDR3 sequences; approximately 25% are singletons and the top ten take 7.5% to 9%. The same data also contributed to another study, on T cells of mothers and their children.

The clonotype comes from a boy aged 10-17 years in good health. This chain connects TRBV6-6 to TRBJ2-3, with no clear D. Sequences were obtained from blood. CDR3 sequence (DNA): TGTGCCAGCAGGCACACAGATACGCAGTATTTT. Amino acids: CASRHTDTQYF.